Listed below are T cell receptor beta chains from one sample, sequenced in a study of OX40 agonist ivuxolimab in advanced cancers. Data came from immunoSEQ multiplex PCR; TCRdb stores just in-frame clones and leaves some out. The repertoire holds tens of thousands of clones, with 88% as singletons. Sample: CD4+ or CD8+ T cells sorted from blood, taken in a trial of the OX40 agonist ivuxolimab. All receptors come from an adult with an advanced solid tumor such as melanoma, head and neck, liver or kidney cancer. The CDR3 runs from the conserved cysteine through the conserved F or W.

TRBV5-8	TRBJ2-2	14	CASRNGANTGELFF
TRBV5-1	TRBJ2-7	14	CASSPGGASYEQYF
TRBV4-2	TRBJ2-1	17	CASSHGTSGTAGNEQFF
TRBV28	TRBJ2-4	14	CASTQNGVFNIQYF
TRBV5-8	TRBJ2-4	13	CASSNRQGGIQYF
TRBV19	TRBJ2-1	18	CASSIRASSGSSYNEQFF
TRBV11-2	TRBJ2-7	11	CASSPLSEQYF
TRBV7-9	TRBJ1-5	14	CASSAGQAYQPQHF
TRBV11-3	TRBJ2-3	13	CASSLDPRNSQYF
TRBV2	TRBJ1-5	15	CASSARQGQSQPQHF
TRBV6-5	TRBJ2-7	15	CASSGGGAGVYEQYF
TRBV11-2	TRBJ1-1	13	CASSFQGFTEAFF
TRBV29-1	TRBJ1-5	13	CSGGPGAGQPQHF
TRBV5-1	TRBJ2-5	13	CASSGQGGETQYF
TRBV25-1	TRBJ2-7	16	CASSDPRTGEIYEQYF
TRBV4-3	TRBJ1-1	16	CASSQDRPGGGTEAFF
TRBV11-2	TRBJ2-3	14	CASSFGLVADTQYF
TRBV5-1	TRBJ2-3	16	CASSRSLAGGSDTQYF
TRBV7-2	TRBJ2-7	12	CASSLGNSEQYF
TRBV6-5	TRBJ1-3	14	CASSRQGSGNTIYF
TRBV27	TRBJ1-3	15	CASRTGGSPGNTIYF
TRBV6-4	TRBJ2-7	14	CASSPGTGGGEQYF
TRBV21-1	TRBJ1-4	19	CASSKGFLTGPLYNEKLFF
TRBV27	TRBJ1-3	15	CASSPTRDIGNTIYF
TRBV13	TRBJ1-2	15	CASTQTGGNTYGYTF
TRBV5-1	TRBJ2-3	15	CASSLAMWKQDTQYF
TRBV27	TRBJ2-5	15	CASQSFGLVGETQYF
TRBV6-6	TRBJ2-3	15	CASHQGAGGTDTQYF
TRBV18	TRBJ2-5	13	CASSPGQLETQYF
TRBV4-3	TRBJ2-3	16	CASSRGELRGTDTQYF
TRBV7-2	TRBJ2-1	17	CASSQGGGDRRLHEQFF
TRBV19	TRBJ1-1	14	CASSTLITGAEAFF
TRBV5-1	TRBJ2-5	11	CASSLTETQYF
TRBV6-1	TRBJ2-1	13	CASSTNRANEQFF
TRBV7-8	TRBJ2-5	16	CASSLANTGFQETQYF
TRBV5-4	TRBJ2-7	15	CASSLAGLAGTEQYF
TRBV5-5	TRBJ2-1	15	CASSPRLAEGNEQFF
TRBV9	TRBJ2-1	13	CASSVGLAREQFF
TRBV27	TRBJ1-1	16	CASSLYRVNGNTEAFF
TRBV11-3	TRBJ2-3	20	CASTERKAGGRIYESDTQYF
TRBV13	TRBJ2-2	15	CASSGLAERTGELFF
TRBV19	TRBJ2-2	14	CASKSEGGGGELFF
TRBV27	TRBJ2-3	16	CASSRRLAGAIDTQYF
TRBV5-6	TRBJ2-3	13	CASSLDRADTQYF
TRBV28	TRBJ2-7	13	CASSWRDRGEQYF
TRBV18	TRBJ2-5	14	CASSRSGNQETQYF
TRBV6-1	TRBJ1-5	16	CASSEELSISNQPQHF
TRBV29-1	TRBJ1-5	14	CSVGGRGGNQPQHF
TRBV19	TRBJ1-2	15	CASSPPYGTGYGYTF
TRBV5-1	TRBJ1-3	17	CASSLSPAGNSGNTIYF
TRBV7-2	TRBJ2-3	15	CASSEQNGARDTQYF